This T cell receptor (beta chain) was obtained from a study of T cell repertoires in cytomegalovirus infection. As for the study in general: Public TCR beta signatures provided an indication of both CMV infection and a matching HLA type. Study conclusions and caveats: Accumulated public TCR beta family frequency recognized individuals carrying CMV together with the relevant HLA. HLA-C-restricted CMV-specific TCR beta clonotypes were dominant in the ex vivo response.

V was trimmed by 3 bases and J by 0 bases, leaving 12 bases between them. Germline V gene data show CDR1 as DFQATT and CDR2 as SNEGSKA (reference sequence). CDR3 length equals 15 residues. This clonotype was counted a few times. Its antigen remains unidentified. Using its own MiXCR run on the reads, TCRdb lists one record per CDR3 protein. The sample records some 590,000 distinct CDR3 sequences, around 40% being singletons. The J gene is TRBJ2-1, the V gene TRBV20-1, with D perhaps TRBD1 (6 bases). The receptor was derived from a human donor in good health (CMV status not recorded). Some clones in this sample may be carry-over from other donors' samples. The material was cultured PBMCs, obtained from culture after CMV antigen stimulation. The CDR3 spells CSARDSRSSYNEQFF. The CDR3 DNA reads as TGCAGTGCTAGGGACAGCCGAAGCTCCTACAATGAGCAGTTCTTC.